This T cell receptor (beta chain) was profiled in a study of T cell changes during pregnancy in multiple sclerosis. The J segment lost 1 base and the V segment lost 6 bases, leaving 5 bases of the junction unmatched. The CDR3 has 15 amino acids. CDR1 and CDR2 from the germline V gene are KGHSH and LQKENI. Clones were read by immunoSEQ multiplex PCR, and TCRdb kept only the in-frame ones, dropping some. The data show roughly 110,000 clones, roughly 92% seen once. The sequences come from peripheral blood, collected in the third trimester of pregnancy. This TCR was sampled from a female donor in good health, enrolled as a control in a pregnancy study. The chain is built from TRBV18 and TRBJ2-1, with TRBD1 identical over 8 bases. The DNA of the CDR3 is TGTGCCAGCTCTCGACGACAGGGGTCCTACAATGAGCAGTTCTTC. This encodes CASSRRQGSYNEQFF.